What follows are 23 T cell receptor beta chains derived from one specimen sequenced in a study of CD8 T cells in Susac syndrome (dated by TCRdb to about 2019). Libraries came from the immunoSEQ multiplex PCR assay. RNA was extracted with the RNeasy kit and roughly 0.5 to 1 ug was reverse transcribed using random hexamers. TCRdb applied fastp at Q25 and MiXCR to the public reads, then kept only in-frame beta chains. For every CDR3 protein sequence, its rows merge into one entry that carries the most common genes and DNA. The sample table lists about 180,000 distinct CDR3 sequences, about 95% of them with a count of one. About 0.15% of the sample comes from the top ten. The sequencing input was CD8+ T cells from PBMCs. The receptor set was obtained from a human donor with multiple sclerosis.

The chain carries TRBV2 and TRBJ2-1, with TRBD1 matching 10 bases. From germline, CDR1 is SNHLY and CDR2 FYNNEI. The V gene end was trimmed by 10 bases and the J gene end by 6 bases; junction bases not matched to a gene: 3. This CDR3 is built from 12 residues. The CDR3 loop is CATDRGLNEQFF. The CDR3 DNA is TGTGCCACAGACAGGGGGCTCAATGAGCAGTTCTTC.

The gene calls are TRBV12-3 or TRBV12-4 and TRBJ2-2; D is uncertain. The CDR3 consists of 11 residues. V was shortened by 7 bases and J by 8 bases, with 8 bases between the two germline ends. The chain's CDR3 is CASNLGGELFF. The CDR3 nucleotides read TGTGCCAGCAACCTCGGTGGGGAGCTGTTTTTT.

CDR3 in DNA: TGTGCCAGCAGTTTGACTAGCGCAGACCTCTCCTACGAGCAGTACTTC. It specifies CASSLTSADLSYEQYF. The rearrangement links TRBV27 to TRBJ2-7; 8 nucleotides agree with TRBD2. The V gene's germline CDR1 is MNHEY and CDR2 SMNVEV (reference sequence). The CDR3 has 16 amino acids. V lost 3 bases to trimming and J lost 0 bases; unmatched junction nucleotides: 7.

This chain uses TRBV27 with TRBJ2-3; 9 bases align to TRBD1. Germline values: CDR1 MNHEY, CDR2 SMNVEV (reference sequence). V dropped 11 bases and J dropped 4; count of bases not matched to a gene: 4. CDR3 length: 12 amino acids. CDR3 DNA: TGTGCCGTTGGACAGGGGCCAGATACGCAGTATTTT. Amino acids: CAVGQGPDTQYF.

This chain connects TRBV16 to TRBJ2-1; D remains ambiguous. The V gene's germline CDR1 is KGHSY and CDR2 FQNENV. With 0 bases removed from V and 3 bases from J, the gap between germline ends came to 6 bases. CDR3 length: 14 residues. Here the CDR3 DNA reads TGTGCCAGCAGCCAATCGATAGGCTACAATGAGCAGTTCTTC. This encodes CASSQSIGYNEQFF. The full variable domain, its missing parts supplied by reference TRBV16 and TRBJ2-1, is GEEVAQTPKHLVRGEGQKAKLYCAPIKGHSYVFWYQQVLKNEFKFLISFQNENVFDETGMPKERFSAKCLPNSPCSLEIQATKLEDSAVYFCASSQSIGYNEQFFGPGTRLTVL.

The rearrangement links TRBV6-6 to TRBJ2-2; 7 nucleotides match TRBD2. CDR1 and CDR2 (germline): MNHNY, SVGAGI (reference sequence). V lost 7 bases, J lost 6 bases, and 11 bases stayed unmatched. The CDR3 runs 15 residues. The CDR3 sequence: CASIIVGGTSGELFF. The DNA for the CDR3 is TGTGCCAGCATCATCGTCGGGGGGACCTCCGGGGAGCTGTTTTTT.

Of note for this clonotype: Relative to the germline gene, one junction end is altered; a read error may explain this. The genes are TRBV7-7 and TRBJ2-3, with 9 bases lining up with TRBD1. CDR3 length: 14 amino acids. The germline CDR1 and CDR2 sequences are SSHAT and FNYEAQ (reference sequence). The CDR3 coding sequence is TGTGCTAGCAGCTTAGGGACAGGGACAGATACGCAGTATTTT. Its translation: CASSLGTGTDTQYF.

The chain is built from TRBV28 and TRBJ1-1, with TRBD1 as a possible D gene (6 bases). V dropped 1 base and J dropped 1 base, with 10 bases sitting between them. CDR1 and CDR2 from the germline V gene are MDHEN and SYDVKM. CDR3 length: 15 amino acids. The CDR3 sequence: CASSLLTGQNTEAFF. Here the CDR3 DNA reads TGTGCCAGCAGTTTATTAACAGGGCAGAACACTGAAGCTTTCTTT.

V gene TRBV29-1 combines with J gene TRBJ1-1; D is unclear. The germline V gene encodes CDR1 SQVTM and CDR2 ANQGSEA. V shed 2 bases and J shed 6 bases, with 10 bases lying between them. This CDR3 comprises 12 residues. This CDR3 is CSVEWGYAEAFF. DNA for the CDR3: TGCAGCGTTGAATGGGGTTACGCTGAAGCTTTCTTT.

This sequence joins TRBV12-3 or TRBV12-4 and TRBJ2-5; maybe TRBD1 (7 bases). The CDR3 consists of 14 residues. V was trimmed by 7 bases and J by 5 bases, leaving 17 bases between them. CDR3 bases: TGTGCCAGCACCCCCGGAGGGGGCGGGGAGACCCAGTACTTC. It yields the protein CASTPGGGGETQYF.

The rearrangement links TRBV24-1 to TRBJ2-3; 9 bases match TRBD2. Per germline, CDR1 KGHDR and CDR2 SFDVKD. The V and J ends lost 9 bases and 5 bases, in that order; junction bases with no gene match: 14. This CDR3 spans 16 amino acids. The CDR3 bases are TGTGCCACCTCACCCGGTTGGGTAGCGGGAGAAGATACGCAGTATTTT. Its translation: CATSPGWVAGEDTQYF.

This chain uses TRBV18 with TRBJ1-2, with D perhaps matching TRBD1 (6 bases). V lost 4 bases and J lost 2, with 17 bases in between. The CDR3 has 16 residues. From germline, CDR1 is KGHSH and CDR2 LQKENI. CDR3 sequence: CASSQTENRVNYGYTF. The CDR3 nucleotides read TGTGCCAGCTCACAAACAGAGAACAGGGTGAACTATGGCTACACCTTC. Full variable domain (outside the CDR3, taken from reference TRBV18 and TRBJ1-2): NAGVMQNPRHLVRRRGQEARLRCSPMKGHSHVYWYRQLPEEGLKFMVYLQKENIIDESGMPKERFSAEFPKEGPSILRIQQVVRGDSAAYFCASSQTENRVNYGYTFGSGTRLTVV.

V usage is TRBV30 and J usage is TRBJ2-7, with 8 bases identical to TRBD1. V was clipped by 0 bases and J by 2 bases; unmatched bases: 12. Germline values: CDR1 GTSNPN, CDR2 SVGIG (reference sequence). CDR3 length equals 17 residues. CDR3 sequence: CAWSVLPDRGYTYEQYF. CDR3 DNA sequence: TGTGCCTGGAGTGTTCTTCCTGACAGGGGCTATACCTACGAGCAGTACTTC.

J is TRBJ2-1 and V is TRBV10-3; 9 bases fit TRBD1. Germline trimming cut 6 bases from V and 13 bases from J; bases unmatched to any gene: 7. Looked up from germline, CDR1 is ENHRY and CDR2 is SYGVKD. The CDR3 is 12 amino acids. CDR3 region: CAIRAGQGPQFF. CDR3 DNA: TGTGCCATCAGGGCCGGACAGGGGCCACAGTTCTTC.

The chain couples TRBV6-5 to TRBJ2-7; tentatively, D is TRBD1 (5 bases). The ends were cut back, 6 bases at V and 2 bases at J, with 14 bases in the middle. Germline V CDR1 and CDR2: MNHEY, SVGAGI. The CDR3 spans 14 residues. The CDR3 protein is CASRPDTLTYEQYF. DNA of the CDR3: TGTGCCAGCAGACCGGACACCTTAACCTACGAGCAGTACTTC.

The chain employs TRBV29-1 and TRBJ2-1; TRBD2 matches at 8 bases. Germline V CDR1 and CDR2: SQVTM, ANQGSEA. V was pared by 1 base and J by 4 bases, with 6 bases of the junction left unmatched. This CDR3 region has 15 residues. CDR3 DNA sequence: TGCAGCGTTGAAGCAACCGGGACTAGTTACAATGAGCAGTTCTTC. Its protein product is CSVEATGTSYNEQFF.

This clonotype was seen just once. This rearrangement joins TRBV2 to TRBJ1-2, with D uncertain. V lost 7 bases to trimming and J lost 4 bases, with 19 bases between them. Germline-derived CDR1 and CDR2 are SNHLY and FYNNEI. This CDR3 has 15 amino acids. The CDR3 sequence is CASTQRGEERYGYTF. The CDR3 bases are TGTGCCAGCACCCAGAGAGGAGAGGAGCGCTATGGCTACACCTTC.

The chain combines TRBV25-1 with TRBJ1-1, with D possibly TRBD1 on 5 matching bases. V was cut by 7 bases and J by 0 bases, with 12 bases left in between. CDR1 MGHDK and CDR2 SYGVNS come from the germline V gene. The CDR3 contains 14 residues. CDR3 nucleotides: TGTGCCAGCAATGGGGGGGTCCTGAACACTGAAGCTTTCTTT. Translating it yields CASNGGVLNTEAFF.

CDR3 nucleotides: TGTGCCAGCAGCTCCGGGAGGGACGATGGCTACACCTTC. Encoded protein: CASSSGRDDGYTF. The chain uses TRBV7-4 and TRBJ1-2; perhaps TRBD1 as D (5 bases). Germline CDR1 reads SGHVT; CDR2 reads SQSDAQ. Between the trimmed V and J ends, which lost 4 bases and 6 bases, there was a span of 12 bases. The CDR3 covers 13 residues. The whole variable domain, remainder taken from reference TRBV7-4 and TRBJ1-2, is GAGVSQSPRYKVAKRGRDVALRCDSISGHVTLYWYRQTLGQGSEVLTYSQSDAQRDKSGRPSGRFSAERPERSVSTLKIQRTEQGDSAVYLCASSSGRDDGYTFGSGTRLTVV.

J is TRBJ2-5 and V is TRBV28; TRBD1 might be the D (5 bases). Looked up from germline, CDR1 is MDHEN and CDR2 is SYDVKM. This CDR3 is built from 16 residues. Trimming removed 3 bases from V and 1 base from J, with 15 bases in between. CDR3 DNA: TGTGCCAGCAGTTTCTCAGGGTTGGGGCTCCAAGAGACCCAGTACTTC. This translates into CASSFSGLGLQETQYF.

This chain connects TRBV6-5 to TRBJ2-7; no clear D. Germline V gene lookup returns CDR1 MNHEY and CDR2 SVGAGI. CDR3 length: 13 amino acids. Deletions cut 8 bases from V and 3 bases from J, with 14 bases between. The CDR3 reads CASRPSLSYEQYF. The CDR3 nucleotides read TGTGCCAGCCGGCCAAGTCTTAGCTACGAGCAGTACTTC.

This clonotype occurred once. This chain connects TRBV7-8 to TRBJ1-2, with 12 bases aligning to TRBD1. Trimming took 5 bases from V and 3 from J; bases not matched to a gene: 13. Germline CDR1 SGHVS, CDR2 FQNEAQ. CDR3 length: 18 residues. CDR3 nucleotide sequence: TGTGCCAGCAGCACCCCCCAGGGACAGGGGGCAAAGTACTATGGCTACACCTTC. Protein: CASSTPQGQGAKYYGYTF.

The V gene is TRBV12-3 or TRBV12-4, the J gene TRBJ1-1, with unresolved D. The V gene lost 1 base and the J gene lost 1 base, with 7 bases spanning the gap. The CDR3 totals 14 residues. CDR3 in DNA: TGTGCCAGCAGTTTAGGACGGCCGAACACTGAAGCTTTCTTT. This sequence encodes CASSLGRPNTEAFF.